Sequencing of this T cell receptor beta chain was carried out in a study of chronic HIV infection and antiretroviral therapy. A word on this clonotype: A much larger clone lies a single base off, so this may be a read error.

TCRdb independently ran MiXCR on the 5' RACE reads; one entry per CDR3 protein. The sample lists around 30,000 distinct CDR3 sequences, under 9.5% seen once, with about 2.4% in the top ten. Germline V gene data show CDR1 as DFQATT and CDR2 as SNEGSKA (reference sequence). The CDR3 runs 15 residues. Specimen: peripheral blood. V and J are TRBV20-1 and TRBJ2-1, with D possibly called TRBD1 or TRBD2 (5 bases each). This TCR was sampled from an adult who had HIV and had not received antiretroviral therapy, or was an uninfected healthy control (not recorded which). The CDR3 is CSASAGTTAYNEQIF. The CDR3 DNA is TGCAGTGCTAGCGCCGGGACGACTGCCTACAATGAGCAGATCTTC.